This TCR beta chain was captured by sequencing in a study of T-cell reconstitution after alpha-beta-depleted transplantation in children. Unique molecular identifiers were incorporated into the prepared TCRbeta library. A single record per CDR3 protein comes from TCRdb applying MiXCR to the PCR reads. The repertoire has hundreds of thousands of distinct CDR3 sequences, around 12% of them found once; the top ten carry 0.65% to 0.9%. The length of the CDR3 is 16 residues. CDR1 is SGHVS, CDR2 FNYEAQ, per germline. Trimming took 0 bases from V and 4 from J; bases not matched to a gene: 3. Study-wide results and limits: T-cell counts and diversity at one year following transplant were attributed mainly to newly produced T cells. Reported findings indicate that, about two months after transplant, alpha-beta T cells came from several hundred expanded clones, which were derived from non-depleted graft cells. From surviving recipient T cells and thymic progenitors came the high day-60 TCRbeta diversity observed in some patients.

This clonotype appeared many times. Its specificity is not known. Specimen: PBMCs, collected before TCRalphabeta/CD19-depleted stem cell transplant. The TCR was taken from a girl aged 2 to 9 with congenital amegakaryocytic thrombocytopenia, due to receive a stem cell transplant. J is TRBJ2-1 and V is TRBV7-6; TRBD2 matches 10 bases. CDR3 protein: CASSLAGLANYNEQFF. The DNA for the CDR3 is TGTGCCAGCAGCTTAGCGGGACTAGCGAATTACAATGAGCAGTTCTTC.